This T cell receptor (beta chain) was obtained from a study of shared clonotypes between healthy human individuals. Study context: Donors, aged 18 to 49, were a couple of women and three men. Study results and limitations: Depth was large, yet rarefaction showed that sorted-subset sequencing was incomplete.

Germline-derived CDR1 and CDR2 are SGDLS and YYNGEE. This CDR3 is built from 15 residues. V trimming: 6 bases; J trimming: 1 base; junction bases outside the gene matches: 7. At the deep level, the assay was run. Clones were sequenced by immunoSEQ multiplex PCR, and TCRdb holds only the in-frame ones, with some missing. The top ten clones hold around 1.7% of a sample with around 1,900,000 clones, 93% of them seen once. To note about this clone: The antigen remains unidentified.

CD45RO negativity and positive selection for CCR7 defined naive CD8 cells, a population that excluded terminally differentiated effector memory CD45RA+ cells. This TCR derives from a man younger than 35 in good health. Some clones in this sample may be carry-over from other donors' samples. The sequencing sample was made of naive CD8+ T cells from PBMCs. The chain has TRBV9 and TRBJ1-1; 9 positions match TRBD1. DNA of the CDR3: TGTGCCAGCACTCCGGGACAGGGAAGGAACACTGAAGCTTTCTTT. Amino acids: CASTPGQGRNTEAFF. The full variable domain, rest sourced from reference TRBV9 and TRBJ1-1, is DSGVTQTPKHLITATGQRVTLRCSPRSGDLSVYWYQQSLDQGLQFLIQYYNGEERAKGNILERFSAQQFPDLHSELNLSSLELGDSALYFCASTPGQGRNTEAFFGQGTRLTVV.